This TCR beta chain was captured by sequencing in a study of control samples from healthy donors and cancer patients. Trimming stripped 4 bases from V and 3 bases from J, with 16 bases between. The CDR3 sequence is 15 residues long. The germline gives CDR1 SGHRS, CDR2 YFSETQ. Here immunoSEQ multiplex PCR was the method, and the copy in TCRdb shows in-frame clones only, minus some. Among under 60,000 clones listed, roughly 92% were seen once. The V call is TRBV5-1, the J call TRBJ1-2; D unresolved. The receptor was isolated from a woman in her forties or fifties with head and neck cancer. The specimen sequenced was PBMCs. For the CDR3, the DNA is TGCGCCAGCAGCCCTGATGGCGGCTTGGACTATGGCTACACCTTC. Translation: CASSPDGGLDYGYTF. The full variable domain, in which reference TRBV5-1 and TRBJ1-2 provide the parts outside the CDR3, is KAGVTQTPRYLIKTRGQQVTLSCSPISGHRSVSWYQQTPGQGLQFLFEYFSETQRNKGNFPGRFSGRQFSNSRSEMNVSTLELGDSALYLCASSPDGGLDYGYTFGSGTRLTVV.